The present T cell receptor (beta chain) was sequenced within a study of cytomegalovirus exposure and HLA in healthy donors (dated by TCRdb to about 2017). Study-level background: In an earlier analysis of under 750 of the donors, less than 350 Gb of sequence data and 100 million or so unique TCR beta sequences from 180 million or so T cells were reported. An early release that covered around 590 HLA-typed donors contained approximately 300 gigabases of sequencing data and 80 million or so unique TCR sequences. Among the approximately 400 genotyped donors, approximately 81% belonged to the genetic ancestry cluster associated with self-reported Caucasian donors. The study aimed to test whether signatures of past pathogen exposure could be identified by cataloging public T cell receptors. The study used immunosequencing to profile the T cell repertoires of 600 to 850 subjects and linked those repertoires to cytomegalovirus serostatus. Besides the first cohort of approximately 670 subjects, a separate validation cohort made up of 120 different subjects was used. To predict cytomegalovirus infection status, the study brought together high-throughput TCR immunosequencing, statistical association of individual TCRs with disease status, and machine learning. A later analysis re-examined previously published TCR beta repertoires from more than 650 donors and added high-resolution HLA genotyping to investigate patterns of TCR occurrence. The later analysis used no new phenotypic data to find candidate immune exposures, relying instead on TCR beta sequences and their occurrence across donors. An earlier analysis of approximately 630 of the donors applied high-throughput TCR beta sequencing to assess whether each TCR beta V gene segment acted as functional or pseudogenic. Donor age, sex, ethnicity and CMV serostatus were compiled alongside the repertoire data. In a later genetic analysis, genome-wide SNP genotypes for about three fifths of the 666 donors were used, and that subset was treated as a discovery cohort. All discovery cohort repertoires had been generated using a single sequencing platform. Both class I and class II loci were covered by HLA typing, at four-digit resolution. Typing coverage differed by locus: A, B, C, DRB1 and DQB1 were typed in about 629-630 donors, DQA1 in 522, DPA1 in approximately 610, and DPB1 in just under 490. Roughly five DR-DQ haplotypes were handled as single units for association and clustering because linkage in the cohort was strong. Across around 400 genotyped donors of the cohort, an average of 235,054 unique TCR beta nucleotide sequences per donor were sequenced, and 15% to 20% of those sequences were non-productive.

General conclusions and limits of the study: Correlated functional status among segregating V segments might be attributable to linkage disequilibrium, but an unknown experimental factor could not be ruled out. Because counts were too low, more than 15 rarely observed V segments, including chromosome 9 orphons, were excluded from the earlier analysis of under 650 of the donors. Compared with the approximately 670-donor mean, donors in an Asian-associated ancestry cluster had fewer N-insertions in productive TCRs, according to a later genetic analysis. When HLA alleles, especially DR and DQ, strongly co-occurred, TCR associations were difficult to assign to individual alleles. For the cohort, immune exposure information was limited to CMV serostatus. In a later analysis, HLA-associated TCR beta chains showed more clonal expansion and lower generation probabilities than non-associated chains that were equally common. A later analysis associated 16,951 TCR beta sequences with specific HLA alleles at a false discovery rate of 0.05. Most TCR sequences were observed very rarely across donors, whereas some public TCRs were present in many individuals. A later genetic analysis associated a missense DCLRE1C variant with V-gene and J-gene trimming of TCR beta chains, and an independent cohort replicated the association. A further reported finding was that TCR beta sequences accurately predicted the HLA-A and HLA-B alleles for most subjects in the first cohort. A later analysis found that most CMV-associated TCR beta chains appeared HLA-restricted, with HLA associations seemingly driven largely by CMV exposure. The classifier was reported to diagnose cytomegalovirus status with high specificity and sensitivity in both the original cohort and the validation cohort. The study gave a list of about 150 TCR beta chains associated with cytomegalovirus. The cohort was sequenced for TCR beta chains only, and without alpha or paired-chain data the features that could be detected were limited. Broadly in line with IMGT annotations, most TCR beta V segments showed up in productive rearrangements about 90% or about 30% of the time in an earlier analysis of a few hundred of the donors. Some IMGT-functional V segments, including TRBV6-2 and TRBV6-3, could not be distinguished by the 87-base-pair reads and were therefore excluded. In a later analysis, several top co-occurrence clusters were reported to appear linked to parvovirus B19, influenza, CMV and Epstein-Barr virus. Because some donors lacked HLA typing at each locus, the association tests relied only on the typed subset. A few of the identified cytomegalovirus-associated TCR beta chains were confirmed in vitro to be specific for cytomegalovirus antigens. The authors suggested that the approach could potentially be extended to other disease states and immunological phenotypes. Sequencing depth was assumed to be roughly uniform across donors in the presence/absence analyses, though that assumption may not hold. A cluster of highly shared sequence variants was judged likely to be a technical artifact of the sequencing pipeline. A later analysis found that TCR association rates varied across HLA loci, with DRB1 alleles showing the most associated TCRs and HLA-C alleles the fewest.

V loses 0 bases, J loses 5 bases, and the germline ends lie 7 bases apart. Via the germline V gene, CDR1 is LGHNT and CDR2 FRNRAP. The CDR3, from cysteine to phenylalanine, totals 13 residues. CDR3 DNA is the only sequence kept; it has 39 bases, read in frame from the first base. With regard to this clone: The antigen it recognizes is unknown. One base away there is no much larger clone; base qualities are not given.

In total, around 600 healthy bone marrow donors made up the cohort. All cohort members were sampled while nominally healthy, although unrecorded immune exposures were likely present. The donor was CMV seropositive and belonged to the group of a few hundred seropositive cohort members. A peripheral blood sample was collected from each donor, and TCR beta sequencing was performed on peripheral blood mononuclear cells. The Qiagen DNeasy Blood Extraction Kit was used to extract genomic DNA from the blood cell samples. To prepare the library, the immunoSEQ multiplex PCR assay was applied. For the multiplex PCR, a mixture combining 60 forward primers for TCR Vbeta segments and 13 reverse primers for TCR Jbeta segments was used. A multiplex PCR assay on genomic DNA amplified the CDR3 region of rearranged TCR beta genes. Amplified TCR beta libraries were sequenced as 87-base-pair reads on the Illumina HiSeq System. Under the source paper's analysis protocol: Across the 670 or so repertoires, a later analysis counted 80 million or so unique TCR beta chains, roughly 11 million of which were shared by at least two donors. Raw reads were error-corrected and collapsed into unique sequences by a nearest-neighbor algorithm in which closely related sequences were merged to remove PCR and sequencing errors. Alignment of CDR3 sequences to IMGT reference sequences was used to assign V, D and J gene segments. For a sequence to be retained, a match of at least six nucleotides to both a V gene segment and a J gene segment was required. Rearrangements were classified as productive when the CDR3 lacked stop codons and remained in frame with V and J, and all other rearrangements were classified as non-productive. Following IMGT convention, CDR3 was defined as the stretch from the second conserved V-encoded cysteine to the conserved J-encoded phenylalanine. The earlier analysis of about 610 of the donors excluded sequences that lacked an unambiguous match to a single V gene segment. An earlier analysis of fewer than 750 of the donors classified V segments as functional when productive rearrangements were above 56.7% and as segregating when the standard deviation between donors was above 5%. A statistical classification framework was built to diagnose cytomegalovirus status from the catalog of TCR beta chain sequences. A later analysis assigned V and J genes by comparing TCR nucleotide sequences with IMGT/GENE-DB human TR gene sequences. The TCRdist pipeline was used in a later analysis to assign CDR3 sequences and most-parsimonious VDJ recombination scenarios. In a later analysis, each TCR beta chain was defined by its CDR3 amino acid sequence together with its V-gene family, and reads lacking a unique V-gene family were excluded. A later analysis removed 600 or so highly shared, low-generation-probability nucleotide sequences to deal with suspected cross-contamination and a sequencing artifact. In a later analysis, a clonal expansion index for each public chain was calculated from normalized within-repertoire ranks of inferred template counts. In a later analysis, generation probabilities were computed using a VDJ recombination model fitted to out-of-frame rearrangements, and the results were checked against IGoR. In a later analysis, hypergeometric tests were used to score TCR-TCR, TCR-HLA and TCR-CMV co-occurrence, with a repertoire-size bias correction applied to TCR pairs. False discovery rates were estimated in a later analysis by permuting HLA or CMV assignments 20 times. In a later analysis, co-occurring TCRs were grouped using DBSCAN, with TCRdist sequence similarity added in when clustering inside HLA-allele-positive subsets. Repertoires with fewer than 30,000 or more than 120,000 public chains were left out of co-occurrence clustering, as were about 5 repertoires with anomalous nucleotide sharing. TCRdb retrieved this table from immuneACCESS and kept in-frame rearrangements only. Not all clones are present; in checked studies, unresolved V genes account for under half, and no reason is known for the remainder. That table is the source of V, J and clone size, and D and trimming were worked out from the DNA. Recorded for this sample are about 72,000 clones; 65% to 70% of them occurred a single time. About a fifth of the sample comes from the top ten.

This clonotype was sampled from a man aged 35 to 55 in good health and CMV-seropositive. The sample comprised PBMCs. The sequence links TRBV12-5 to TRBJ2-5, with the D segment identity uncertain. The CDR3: CASGLVQAETQYF. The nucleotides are TGTGCTAGTGGTTTGGTGCAGGCTGAGACCCAGTACTTC.